This entry lists 17 T cell receptor beta chains sequenced from one sample in a study of shared clonotypes between healthy human individuals. The repertoire was sequenced with immunoSEQ multiplex PCR; TCRdb's copy has only in-frame clones and lacks some. The top ten hold more than 0.9% of the sample, which has about 1,900,000 clones, approximately 94% seen once. Naive CD8 cells were CD45RO-negative, positively selected for CCR7, excluding terminally differentiated effector memory CD45RA+ cells. Sequencing used naive CD8+ T cells sorted from blood. The receptors derive from a man younger than 30 in good health.

The rearrangement links TRBV6-1 to TRBJ2-2, with D uncertain. The CDR3 runs to 12 residues. Looked up from germline, CDR1 is MNHNS and CDR2 is SASEGT. Trimming left V 6 bases short and J 6 bases short, with 8 bases between. Here the CDR3 reads CASSSPPGELFF. The CDR3 bases are TGTGCCAGCAGCTCCCCCCCCGGGGAGCTGTTTTTT.

The chain joins TRBV29-1 to TRBJ2-7, with 7 bases lining up with TRBD1. Germline CDR1 SQVTM, CDR2 ANQGSEA. There are 13 residues in the CDR3. The J segment lost 1 base and the V segment lost 6 bases, leaving 6 bases of the junction unmatched. CDR3 residues: CSVRTGKSYEQYF. The DNA of the CDR3 is TGCAGCGTCCGGACAGGAAAGTCCTACGAGCAGTACTTC.

The chain uses TRBV7-3 and TRBJ2-3; D may be TRBD1 (6 bases). From germline, CDR1 is SGHTA and CDR2 FQGTGA. The CDR3 consists of 14 residues. Trimming shortened V by 5 bases and J by 2 bases, and 11 bases separated the two germline ends. CDR3 loop: CASSPQGLTDTQYF. The CDR3 coding sequence is TGTGCCAGCAGCCCACAGGGTCTCACAGATACGCAGTATTTT.

Note on this clone: This may come from a read error, since a much larger clone is one base off. This chain joins TRBV28 and TRBJ2-1; the match to TRBD2 covers 16 bases. CDR1 and CDR2 from the germline V gene are MDHEN and SYDVKM. The CDR3 is 15 amino acids. V trimming: 6 bases; J trimming: 8 bases; junction bases outside the gene matches: 4. CDR3 coding DNA: TGTGCCAGCAGCTCGGGACTAGCGGGAGGGTATGAGCAGTTCTTC. It translates to CASSSGLAGGYEQFF.

This chain uses TRBV6-1 with TRBJ2-5; TRBD1 matches 7 bases. Losses at the gene ends were 6 bases for V and 1 base for J; bases not matched to a gene: 2. CDR3 length: 13 residues. Germline lookup yields CDR1 MNHNS and CDR2 SASEGT. In DNA form, the CDR3 reads TGTGCCAGCAGGGGGGACAGCCAAGAGACCCAGTACTTC. This encodes CASRGDSQETQYF.

The gene calls are TRBV5-4 and TRBJ1-1, with D maybe TRBD1 (5 bases). CDR3 length: 14 residues. Germline CDR1 SGHNT, CDR2 YYREEE (reference sequence). V lost 4 bases and J lost 5, with 15 bases in between. Here the CDR3 reads CASSPSGQYTEAFF. Here the CDR3 DNA reads TGTGCCAGCAGCCCCTCAGGGCAATATACTGAAGCTTTCTTT.

The chain uses TRBV4-1 and TRBJ2-7, with a possible D match to TRBD2 (7 bases). The CDR3 loop spans 17 amino acids. V lost 2 bases to trimming and J lost 1 base, with 18 bases between them. The germline CDR1 and CDR2 sequences are MGHRA and YSYEKL. CDR3 coding DNA: TGCGCCAGCAGCCAAAGGGAGGGGGGACTTCAGTCCTACGAGCAGTACTTC. Its translation: CASSQREGGLQSYEQYF.

This chain uses TRBV18 with TRBJ1-1, with D possibly being TRBD1 (6 bases). The CDR3 consists of 16 residues. V gave up 3 bases and J gave up 0 bases, with 14 bases separating them. CDR1 is KGHSH, CDR2 LQKENI, per germline. DNA for the CDR3: TGTGCCAGCTCACCCCGGGACATAGTCATGAACACTGAAGCTTTCTTT. It yields the protein CASSPRDIVMNTEAFF.

The chain uses TRBV5-3 and TRBJ1-2, with D uncertain. TRBV5-3 is annotated as an ORF whose role is uncertain. This CDR3 has 14 amino acids. V was cut by 7 bases and J by 4 bases, with 17 bases left in between. The CDR3 protein is CARVPTPRTYGYTF. CDR3 bases: TGTGCCAGAGTTCCAACACCGAGAACCTATGGCTACACCTTC.

This rearrangement joins TRBV5-4 to TRBJ2-7; D is unclear. V shed 6 bases and J shed 1 base, with 14 bases lying between them. Germline V gives CDR1 SGHNT, CDR2 YYREEE (reference sequence). CDR3 size: 14 residues. The CDR3 sequence: CASTYLGGSYEQYF. DNA of the CDR3: TGTGCCAGCACCTATTTGGGCGGATCCTACGAGCAGTACTTC.

The V call is TRBV2, the J call TRBJ2-7; 12 bases are shared with TRBD2. The trim removed 6 bases at V and 0 bases at J, leaving 6 bases unmatched. Germline CDR1 and CDR2: SNHLY and FYNNEI. The CDR3 loop spans 16 amino acids. CDR3 coding DNA: TGTGCCAGCAGGGGACTAGCGGGCAAAATCTCCTACGAGCAGTACTTC. Translating gives CASRGLAGKISYEQYF.

The J gene is TRBJ1-5, the V gene TRBV4-1, with D perhaps matching TRBD1 (5 bases). The CDR3 loop spans 16 amino acids. CDR1 and CDR2 from the germline V gene are MGHRA and YSYEKL. The V and J ends lost 4 bases and 3 bases respectively, with 16 bases between them. In DNA form, the CDR3 reads TGCGCCAGCAGCCGCACGGGGGACGGTCCCAATCAGCCCCAGCATTTT. It yields the protein CASSRTGDGPNQPQHF.

This clone was recorded only once. Additional DNA sequences in this sample encode the identical CDR3. The chain employs TRBV6-6 and TRBJ2-7; D possibly corresponds to TRBD1 (6 bases). Germline V gene lookup returns CDR1 MNHNY and CDR2 SVGAGI (reference sequence). V lost 5 bases and J lost 1, with 9 bases in between. The CDR3 runs 13 residues. The CDR3 spells CASSGDRSYEQYF. The CDR3 region has the DNA TGTGCCAGCAGTGGCGACAGGTCCTACGAGCAGTACTTC.

The rearrangement uses TRBV10-3 and TRBJ2-1, with a possible D match to TRBD1 (6 bases). The CDR3 totals 13 residues. The V end lost 5 bases, the J end lost 4 bases, and 9 bases lay between the germline ends. CDR1 is ENHRY, CDR2 SYGVKD, per germline. The CDR3 bases are TGTGCCATCAGTCTGGACAGTTACAATGAGCAGTTCTTC. Protein: CAISLDSYNEQFF.

The chain is built from TRBV6-1 and TRBJ2-7; 7 bases map to TRBD1. V was pared by 3 bases and J by 2 bases, with 7 bases of the junction left unmatched. The CDR3 sequence is 15 residues long. Germline CDR1 reads MNHNS; CDR2 reads SASEGT. CDR3 amino acids: CASSDISQGAYEQYF. The DNA of the CDR3 is TGTGCCAGCAGTGATATCTCCCAGGGGGCCTACGAGCAGTACTTC.

The chain combines TRBV7-9 with TRBJ1-1; the D is unclear. The V gene's germline CDR1 is SEHNR and CDR2 FQNEAQ (reference sequence). This CDR3 is built from 12 residues. V lost 3 bases, J lost 7 bases, and 9 bases lay in between. The CDR3: CASSLTGYEAFF. Here the CDR3 DNA reads TGTGCCAGCAGCTTGACGGGTTATGAAGCTTTCTTT. Looking up the rest from reference TRBV7-9 and TRBJ1-1 gives the full variable domain: DTGVSQNPRHKITKRGQNVTFRCDPISEHNRLYWYRQTLGQGPEFLTYFQNEAQLEKSRLLSDRFSAERPKGSFSTLEIQRTEQGDSAMYLCASSLTGYEAFFGQGTRLTVV.

The gene calls are TRBV4-3 and TRBJ2-7; D gene unclear. CDR3 length equals 14 residues. Germline lookup yields CDR1 LGHNA and CDR2 YSLEER. Trimming removed 2 bases at V and 5 bases at J, with 13 bases between. The CDR3 sequence is CASSQYVPPNEQYF. CDR3 in DNA: TGCGCCAGCAGCCAATATGTCCCCCCAAACGAGCAGTACTTC.